This is a list of T cell receptor beta chains from one sample in a study. Using its own MiXCR run on the 5' RACE reads, TCRdb lists one record per CDR3 protein. This table has approximately 31,000 distinct CDR3 sequences, 20% to 30% appearing once. The sample taken for sequencing was naive CD4+ T cells sorted from a lymph node. These receptors originate from a female donor with breast cancer. The CDR3 runs from the conserved cysteine through the conserved F or W. A D gene is named only where the DNA matches it firmly. A clone size is listed for some rows: how often the clone was seen (once, few, many), or a class if it is expanded.

J gene: TRBJ1-2
clone size: few
D gene: -
V gene: TRBV6-5
CDR3 protein: CASSPHTVVRGDYGYTF
CDR3 DNA: TGTGCCAGCAGTCCTCACACCGTGGTCAGGGGCGACTATGGCTACACCTTC

J gene: TRBJ2-1
clone size: -
D gene: TRBD1
V gene: TRBV12-3/TRBV12-4
CDR3 protein: CASSVRQGASNEQFF
CDR3 DNA: TGTGCCAGCAGTGTTCGGCAGGGGGCAAGCAATGAGCAGTTCTTC

J gene: TRBJ1-4
clone size: -
D gene: -
V gene: TRBV7-9
CDR3 protein: CASSFGSNEKLFF
CDR3 DNA: TGTGCCAGCAGCTTCGGATCTAATGAAAAACTGTTTTTT

J gene: TRBJ2-1
clone size: few
D gene: -
V gene: TRBV10-3
CDR3 protein: CATGLDNEQFF
CDR3 DNA: TGTGCCACCGGGCTAGACAATGAGCAGTTCTTC

J gene: TRBJ1-5
clone size: few
D gene: -
V gene: TRBV12-3/TRBV12-4
CDR3 protein: CASTRKGGTDGSRPQHF
CDR3 DNA: TGTGCCAGCACCAGAAAAGGAGGGACGGACGGGTCGAGGCCCCAGCATTTT

J gene: TRBJ2-2
clone size: -
D gene: -
V gene: TRBV7-9
CDR3 protein: CASSLASSGNTGELFF
CDR3 DNA: TGTGCCAGCAGCTTAGCGTCGAGCGGAAACACCGGGGAGCTGTTTTTT

J gene: TRBJ2-3
clone size: -
D gene: -
V gene: TRBV9
CDR3 protein: CAGSVGGILTDTQYF
CDR3 DNA: TGTGCAGGCAGCGTAGGTGGCATACTCACAGATACGCAGTATTTT

J gene: TRBJ2-3
clone size: -
D gene: -
V gene: TRBV4-2
CDR3 protein: CASSPRDLTDTQYF
CDR3 DNA: TGTGCCAGCAGCCCCCGGGACCTCACAGATACGCAGTATTTT

J gene: TRBJ2-1
clone size: -
D gene: -
V gene: TRBV11-3
CDR3 protein: CASSLTNGHQFF
CDR3 DNA: TGTGCCAGCAGCTTGACAAATGGCCACCAGTTCTTC

J gene: TRBJ2-5
clone size: -
D gene: -
V gene: TRBV12-3/TRBV12-4
CDR3 protein: CANSLLLGFQETQYF
CDR3 DNA: TGTGCCAACAGTCTCCTCTTAGGGTTCCAAGAGACCCAGTACTTC

J gene: TRBJ2-2
clone size: many
D gene: TRBD2
V gene: TRBV6-2/TRBV6-3
CDR3 protein: CASRRPYSGSRADTGELFF
CDR3 DNA: TGTGCCAGCAGACGACCATATAGCGGGAGCCGTGCTGACACCGGGGAGCTGTTTTTT

J gene: TRBJ2-7
clone size: few
D gene: TRBD2
V gene: TRBV7-2
CDR3 protein: CASSFRLSGGSLYEQYF
CDR3 DNA: TGTGCCAGCAGCTTCCGACTGAGCGGGGGAAGCCTCTACGAGCAGTACTTC

J gene: TRBJ2-5
clone size: medium-sized
D gene: -
V gene: TRBV5-1
CDR3 protein: CASSLGDDETQYF
CDR3 DNA: TGCGCCAGCAGCCTAGGGGATGACGAGACCCAGTACTTC

J gene: TRBJ2-5
clone size: -
D gene: TRBD2
V gene: TRBV7-7
CDR3 protein: CASSLGGTSGETQYF
CDR3 DNA: TGTGCTAGCAGCTTAGGTGGGACTAGTGGCGAGACCCAGTACTTC

J gene: TRBJ2-7
clone size: many
D gene: -
V gene: TRBV7-2
CDR3 protein: CASSLVGQFSYEQYF
CDR3 DNA: TGTGCCAGCAGCTTAGTTGGCCAGTTCTCCTACGAGCAGTACTTC

J gene: TRBJ2-7
clone size: -
D gene: -
V gene: TRBV20-1
CDR3 protein: CSAISRPFEQYF
CDR3 DNA: TGCAGTGCTATATCGAGGCCTTTTGAGCAGTACTTC

J gene: TRBJ1-6
clone size: -
D gene: TRBD1
V gene: TRBV4-1
CDR3 protein: CASSQRQGADNSPLHF
CDR3 DNA: TGCGCCAGCAGCCAAAGACAGGGGGCGGATAATTCACCCCTCCACTTT

J gene: TRBJ1-1
clone size: few
D gene: TRBD1
V gene: TRBV27
CDR3 protein: CASSSGTGVGTEAFF
CDR3 DNA: TGTGCCAGCAGTTCCGGGACAGGGGTGGGCACTGAAGCTTTCTTT

J gene: TRBJ2-7
clone size: few
D gene: -
V gene: TRBV4-2
CDR3 protein: CASSLELEASYEQYF
CDR3 DNA: TGTGCCAGCAGCCTTGAACTAGAGGCCTCCTACGAGCAGTACTTC

J gene: TRBJ2-7
clone size: -
D gene: TRBD2
V gene: TRBV7-2
CDR3 protein: CASSAGDLYSYEQYF
CDR3 DNA: TGTGCCAGCAGCGCGGGGGATCTCTACTCCTACGAGCAGTACTTC

J gene: TRBJ2-3
clone size: few
D gene: -
V gene: TRBV20-1
CDR3 protein: CSAYLPNTQYF
CDR3 DNA: TGCAGTGCTTATTTACCTAATACGCAGTATTTT

J gene: TRBJ1-1
clone size: -
D gene: -
V gene: TRBV7-2
CDR3 protein: CASSLFADKGEAFF
CDR3 DNA: TGTGCCAGCAGCTTATTTGCGGACAAGGGCGAAGCTTTCTTT

J gene: TRBJ2-5
clone size: few
D gene: -
V gene: TRBV9
CDR3 protein: CASSVDGILQETQYF
CDR3 DNA: TGTGCCAGCAGCGTAGACGGGATCCTTCAGGAGACCCAGTACTTC

J gene: TRBJ2-7
clone size: -
D gene: TRBD1
V gene: TRBV5-3
CDR3 protein: CARTPGTGAYEQYF
CDR3 DNA: TGTGCCAGAACCCCCGGGACAGGGGCCTACGAGCAGTACTTC

J gene: TRBJ1-6
clone size: -
D gene: -
V gene: TRBV7-2
CDR3 protein: CASSREHKSPLHF
CDR3 DNA: TGTGCCAGCAGCCGAGAGCATAAGTCACCCCTCCACTTT

J gene: TRBJ1-1
clone size: medium-sized
D gene: -
V gene: TRBV6-2/TRBV6-3
CDR3 protein: CASSDRGLAFF
CDR3 DNA: TGTGCCAGCAGCGACCGGGGTTTGGCTTTCTTT

J gene: TRBJ1-1
clone size: few
D gene: TRBD1
V gene: TRBV20-1
CDR3 protein: CSARDLGTGGGTEAFF
CDR3 DNA: TGCAGTGCTAGAGATTTAGGGACAGGGGGTGGCACTGAAGCTTTCTTT

J gene: TRBJ1-6
clone size: few
D gene: -
V gene: TRBV6-6
CDR3 protein: CASSSMGGESYNSPLHF
CDR3 DNA: TGTGCCAGCAGTTCCATGGGTGGGGAGTCCTATAATTCACCCCTCCACTTT

J gene: TRBJ2-3
clone size: -
D gene: -
V gene: TRBV7-7
CDR3 protein: CASSLEQADTQYF
CDR3 DNA: TGTGCCAGCAGCTTAGAACAGGCAGATACGCAGTATTTT

J gene: TRBJ2-4
clone size: many
D gene: -
V gene: TRBV9
CDR3 protein: CASSVGLGTGDSIQYF
CDR3 DNA: TGTGCCAGCAGCGTAGGGCTCGGGACGGGGGATAGCATTCAGTACTTC

J gene: TRBJ2-1
clone size: -
D gene: TRBD2
V gene: TRBV15
CDR3 protein: CATSRAREGPLNEQFF
CDR3 DNA: TGTGCCACCAGCAGAGCGCGGGAGGGCCCTCTCAATGAGCAGTTCTTC

J gene: TRBJ2-7
clone size: few
D gene: TRBD2
V gene: TRBV10-3
CDR3 protein: CAISEERGSYEQYF
CDR3 DNA: TGTGCCATCAGTGAAGAGCGGGGGTCCTACGAGCAGTACTTC

J gene: TRBJ1-1
clone size: -
D gene: TRBD1
V gene: TRBV6-5
CDR3 protein: CASSPDRGDTEAFF
CDR3 DNA: TGTGCCAGCAGCCCTGACAGGGGGGACACTGAAGCTTTCTTT

J gene: TRBJ2-2
clone size: many
D gene: -
V gene: TRBV5-6
CDR3 protein: CASSLTENTGELFF
CDR3 DNA: TGTGCCAGCAGCTTAACAGAGAACACCGGGGAGCTGTTTTTT

J gene: TRBJ2-3
clone size: few
D gene: -
V gene: TRBV28
CDR3 protein: CASSFEGEGPADTQYF
CDR3 DNA: TGTGCCAGCAGTTTTGAGGGGGAGGGCCCCGCAGATACGCAGTATTTT

J gene: TRBJ2-7
clone size: -
D gene: -
V gene: TRBV27
CDR3 protein: CASSATGYEQYF
CDR3 DNA: TGTGCCAGCAGTGCAACAGGCTACGAGCAGTACTTC

J gene: TRBJ1-1
clone size: -
D gene: -
V gene: TRBV7-3
CDR3 protein: CASSPGPPAEAFF
CDR3 DNA: TGTGCCAGCAGCCCTGGCCCCCCCGCTGAAGCTTTCTTT

J gene: TRBJ1-2
clone size: few
D gene: -
V gene: TRBV28
CDR3 protein: CASSLPPNYGYTF
CDR3 DNA: TGTGCCAGCAGTTTACCGCCAAACTATGGCTACACCTTC

J gene: TRBJ1-4
clone size: few
D gene: -
V gene: TRBV7-8
CDR3 protein: CASSFLGSTNEKLFF
CDR3 DNA: TGTGCCAGCAGCTTCCTCGGTTCAACTAATGAAAAACTGTTTTTT

J gene: TRBJ2-1
clone size: few
D gene: TRBD2
V gene: TRBV9
CDR3 protein: CAGSALGTSYYEQFF
CDR3 DNA: TGTGCCGGCAGCGCCCTCGGGACTAGTTATTATGAGCAGTTCTTC

J gene: TRBJ2-4
clone size: many
D gene: -
V gene: TRBV9
CDR3 protein: CASSVGLAKNIQYF
CDR3 DNA: TGTGCCAGCAGCGTTGGGCTAGCCAAAAACATTCAGTACTTC

J gene: TRBJ2-7
clone size: -
D gene: -
V gene: TRBV20-1
CDR3 protein: CSARETGRSYEQYF
CDR3 DNA: TGCAGTGCTAGAGAAACAGGGCGCTCCTACGAGCAGTACTTC

J gene: TRBJ2-5
clone size: few
D gene: -
V gene: TRBV7-6
CDR3 protein: CASSPGGLETQYF
CDR3 DNA: TGTGCCAGCAGCCCAGGAGGGCTTGAGACCCAGTACTTC

J gene: TRBJ1-6
clone size: few
D gene: -
V gene: TRBV5-1
CDR3 protein: CASSSRGGEVSPLHF
CDR3 DNA: TGCGCCAGCAGCTCCCGCGGGGGGGAGGTTTCACCCCTCCACTTT

J gene: TRBJ2-1
clone size: many
D gene: -
V gene: TRBV4-2
CDR3 protein: CASSQVNIPLFYNEQFF
CDR3 DNA: TGTGCCAGCAGCCAAGTTAACATCCCCCTGTTCTACAATGAGCAGTTCTTC

J gene: TRBJ1-4
clone size: few
D gene: -
V gene: TRBV20-1
CDR3 protein: CSAKYGWELFF
CDR3 DNA: TGCAGTGCTAAGTACGGATGGGAACTGTTTTTT

J gene: TRBJ2-7
clone size: -
D gene: TRBD2
V gene: TRBV20-1
CDR3 protein: CSARKLLAGGVLPFSYEQYF
CDR3 DNA: TGCAGTGCTAGAAAACTCTTAGCGGGAGGAGTACTACCGTTCTCCTACGAGCAGTACTTC

J gene: TRBJ2-1
clone size: -
D gene: -
V gene: TRBV12-3/TRBV12-4
CDR3 protein: CASSFSSYNEQFF
CDR3 DNA: TGTGCCAGCAGTTTCAGCTCCTACAATGAGCAGTTCTTC